Listed below are T cell receptor beta chains from one sample, sequenced in a study of human T cells and chemical hapten exposure. MiXCR, applied by TCRdb to the RACE reads, yields one record per CDR3 protein. Among 300,000 to 350,000 distinct CDR3 sequences listed, around 7% were seen once. The sequences come from whole blood, collected in connection with sensitization to the hapten diphenylcyclopropenone (DPC). The receptors shown here come from a young woman with alopecia areata. Some clones in this sample may be carry-over from other donors' samples. The CDR3 runs from the conserved cysteine through the conserved F or W. D genes are given only for firm matches. Expanded clones are given a class, and other clones once, few, many or no size at all.

clone size,D gene,V gene,J gene,CDR3 DNA,CDR3 protein
NA,NA,TRBV6-2/TRBV6-3,TRBJ2-3,TGTGCCAGCAGTTACTCCGGCGGGGGCGTCGATCCGGATACGCAGTATTTT,CASSYSGGGVDPDTQYF
many,NA,TRBV29-1,TRBJ1-1,TGCAGCGCTTTAGGGGCGGTAACTGAAGCTTTCTTT,CSALGAVTEAFF
many,NA,TRBV6-2/TRBV6-3,TRBJ2-2,TGTGCCAGCTCGGGGGGCGCGAACACCGGGGAGCTGTTTTTT,CASSGGANTGELFF
few,NA,TRBV7-2,TRBJ1-5,TGTGCCAGCAGCTTACTTCATAGGGGCCAGCCCCAGCATTTT,CASSLLHRGQPQHF
NA,TRBD1,TRBV5-1,TRBJ1-1,TGCGCCAGCAGCCCTGGGGACAGGGGGATGAACACTGAAGCTTTCTTT,CASSPGDRGMNTEAFF
NA,NA,TRBV2,TRBJ2-4,TGTGCCAGCAGTGTCCTTTTAGCCAAAAACATTCAGTACTTC,CASSVLLAKNIQYF
many,NA,TRBV6-2/TRBV6-3,TRBJ2-7,TGTGCCACCTCAACTCAAGCCCCGTACGAGCAGTACTTC,CATSTQAPYEQYF
NA,NA,TRBV7-9,TRBJ2-3,TGTGCCAGCAGCTTTTGGGACTCGTCTGGAGATACGCAGTATTTT,CASSFWDSSGDTQYF
many,NA,TRBV6-2/TRBV6-3,TRBJ2-3,TGTGCCAGCAGCGGGGGGCTGGATACGCAGTATTTT,CASSGGLDTQYF
many,NA,TRBV27,TRBJ2-7,TGTGCCAGCAGTTTCGGCCATCAGGGCCAAGAGCAGTACTTC,CASSFGHQGQEQYF
NA,NA,TRBV18,TRBJ1-1,TGTGCCAGCTCACCAACGGGCTCCACGGGCACTGAAGCTTTCTTT,CASSPTGSTGTEAFF
many,NA,TRBV29-1,TRBJ1-2,TGCAGCGCTGGGGGGTTCAACTATGGCTACACCTTC,CSAGGFNYGYTF
NA,NA,TRBV12-3/TRBV12-4,TRBJ2-7,TGTGCCAGCAGCATAGCACTTAGCTCCTACGAGCAGTACTTC,CASSIALSSYEQYF
NA,NA,TRBV4-1,TRBJ1-1,TGCGCCAGCAGCCAAGGCGGAGGGGGAACTGAAGCTTTCTTT,CASSQGGGGTEAFF
many,NA,TRBV4-1,TRBJ2-7,TGCGCCAGCAGCCAATCACCTCCAGGGGTTATCTCCTACGAGCAGTACTTC,CASSQSPPGVISYEQYF
many,NA,TRBV4-2,TRBJ1-6,TGTGCCAGCAGCCAAGATCCTACAAATAATTCACCCCTCCACTTT,CASSQDPTNNSPLHF
NA,NA,TRBV10-2,TRBJ1-1,TGCGCCAGCAGTGATGGCTGGCAGGGGAACACTGAAGCTTTCTTT,CASSDGWQGNTEAFF
NA,TRBD2,TRBV4-3,TRBJ2-3,TGCGCCAGCAGCCAAGCCCTCTTAGCGGGGCTCACGGACTATACGCAGTATTTT,CASSQALLAGLTDYTQYF
NA,TRBD2,TRBV19,TRBJ2-3,TGTGCCAGTAGGGGACTAGCGGGGGCCTACACAGATACGCAGTATTTT,CASRGLAGAYTDTQYF
few,NA,TRBV4-2,TRBJ1-3,TGTGCCAGCAGCCAATCACTGGGGGGTGAAAACACCATATATTTT,CASSQSLGGENTIYF
many,NA,TRBV5-1,TRBJ2-3,TGCGCCAGCAGCTTGGATGCAGGGACGAATACAGATACGCAGTATTTT,CASSLDAGTNTDTQYF
many,NA,TRBV7-8,TRBJ2-7,TGTGCCAGCAGCTTAGCACCCGGGTCCCGGGAGCAGTACTTC,CASSLAPGSREQYF
few,NA,TRBV6-2/TRBV6-3,TRBJ1-5,TGTGCCAGCAGAGAACCAGCAGGGCTGCAGAGACAGCCCCAGCATTTT,CASREPAGLQRQPQHF
many,NA,TRBV4-3,TRBJ2-3,TGCGCCAGCAGCCAAGATCTTGGCGGAAACACAGATACGCAGTATTTT,CASSQDLGGNTDTQYF
few,NA,TRBV7-8,TRBJ2-7,TGTGCCAGCAGCCCCACTCCCAGGGACTCCTACGAGCAGTACTTC,CASSPTPRDSYEQYF
NA,NA,TRBV19,TRBJ1-5,TGTGCCAATACCCGCTTAAATCAGCCCCAGCATTTT,CANTRLNQPQHF
many,NA,TRBV5-1,TRBJ2-5,TGCGCCAGCGTCAAGGCTCCTGGTCGCCAAGAGACCCAGTACTTC,CASVKAPGRQETQYF
few,NA,TRBV6-6,TRBJ2-7,TGTGCCAGCAGTCCTTGGGGGCATGCCTACGAGCAGTACTTC,CASSPWGHAYEQYF
many,TRBD2,TRBV12-3/TRBV12-4,TRBJ2-3,TGTGCCAGCAGAAGAGCGGGGAGCACAGATACGCAGTATTTT,CASRRAGSTDTQYF
NA,TRBD1,TRBV11-3,TRBJ2-1,TGTGCCAGCAGCCCTCAGGGGGCCATATCTGAGCAGTTCTTC,CASSPQGAISEQFF
many,NA,TRBV4-3,TRBJ1-1,TGCGCCAGCAGCCAAGCAGTGAACACTGAAGCTTTCTTT,CASSQAVNTEAFF
NA,NA,TRBV11-2,TRBJ1-4,TGTGCCAGCAGCTTATCAGGGGATCCCCGGTCGACTAATGAAAAACTGTTTTTT,CASSLSGDPRSTNEKLFF
many,TRBD2,TRBV16,TRBJ2-7,TGTGCCAGCAGCCACCCTAGCGGGGGTACCTACGAGCAGTACTTC,CASSHPSGGTYEQYF
NA,NA,TRBV6-6,TRBJ1-5,TGTGCCAGCAGTTACGAGTTGGCGGGGAGCAATCAGCCCCAGCATTTT,CASSYELAGSNQPQHF
NA,NA,TRBV2,TRBJ1-2,TGTGCCAGCAGTGAACGTCAGGGGTCTGGCTACACCTTC,CASSERQGSGYTF
few,NA,TRBV10-3,TRBJ2-3,TGTGCCATCAGTGAGACGGGGGCGGCAGATACGCAGTATTTT,CAISETGAADTQYF
many,NA,TRBV12-3/TRBV12-4,TRBJ2-5,TGTGCCAGCAGCCCTGGACAGCGAGGCCAAGAGACCCAGTACTTC,CASSPGQRGQETQYF
few,NA,TRBV7-9,TRBJ2-4,TGTGCCAGCAGCTTAGGTGAGGGGCCTCCCTCCCAGTACTTC,CASSLGEGPPSQYF
many,NA,TRBV6-1,TRBJ2-7,TGTGCCAGCAGTGAAGGTAAAGGCCTAGGGATCTACGAGCAGTACTTC,CASSEGKGLGIYEQYF
few,TRBD2,TRBV27,TRBJ2-3,TGTGCCAGCAGTCCGCCTAAAGGGCGGGGGGTACCAGATACGCAGTATTTT,CASSPPKGRGVPDTQYF
few,TRBD2,TRBV6-5,TRBJ2-7,TGTGCCAGCAGTTACGCGGGGGGGAAGCCCTACGAGCAGTACTTC,CASSYAGGKPYEQYF
NA,TRBD1,TRBV7-9,TRBJ2-7,TGTGCCAGCAGCCGGACAGGGCTGGGCTACGAGCAGTACTTC,CASSRTGLGYEQYF
many,NA,TRBV4-2,TRBJ1-5,TGTGCCAGCAGCCAAGAAAGGAGTAGCAATCAGCCCCAGCATTTT,CASSQERSSNQPQHF
few,NA,TRBV5-1,TRBJ2-2,TGCGCCAGCAGCTTGTTGCGAGGGAGAAGAAACACCGGGGAGCTGTTTTTT,CASSLLRGRRNTGELFF
NA,NA,TRBV4-2,TRBJ2-5,TGTGCCAGCAGCCAAGATTGGCAAGAGACCCAGTACTTC,CASSQDWQETQYF